This is a list of T cell receptor beta chains from one sample in a study of hypomethylating agent response in myelodysplastic syndrome. The protocol was immunoSEQ multiplex PCR, while the TCRdb copy is restricted to in-frame clones and leaves out a portion. The table includes under 2,000 clones, approximately 83% detected once. Here the sequenced sample was bone marrow, taken before or after starting hypomethylating agent treatment for myelodysplastic syndrome (not recorded which). The receptors originated from a human donor with myelodysplastic syndrome. CDR3s include the opening cysteine and the closing phenylalanine or tryptophan. D genes are given only for firm matches. The size field is filled for only some rows; it gives once, few, many or a size class.

j_call: TRBJ2-5
clone_size: NA
d_call: TRBD2
v_call: TRBV5-4
cdr3_nt: TGTGCCAGCAGCTTGGTCCTAGCGGGAACAGAGACCCAGTACTTC
cdr3_aa: CASSLVLAGTETQYF

j_call: TRBJ2-1
clone_size: NA
d_call: TRBD1
v_call: TRBV19
cdr3_nt: TGTGCCAGTAGTCCAAGATGGACAGGGGAGGGGAGGTCCTACAATGAGCAGTTCTTC
cdr3_aa: CASSPRWTGEGRSYNEQFF

j_call: TRBJ2-3
clone_size: NA
d_call: NA
v_call: TRBV2
cdr3_nt: TGTGCCAGCAGTGAAAGGCGTTACGGGGGAGATACGCAGTATTTT
cdr3_aa: CASSERRYGGDTQYF

j_call: TRBJ1-4
clone_size: NA
d_call: NA
v_call: TRBV18
cdr3_nt: TGTGCCAGCTCACCCAGGGGCTCTAATGAAAAACTGTTTTTT
cdr3_aa: CASSPRGSNEKLFF

j_call: TRBJ2-7
clone_size: NA
d_call: NA
v_call: TRBV2
cdr3_nt: TGTGCCAGCAGCCAATACGAGCAGTACTTC
cdr3_aa: CASSQYEQYF

j_call: TRBJ1-2
clone_size: NA
d_call: NA
v_call: TRBV2
cdr3_nt: TGTGCCAGCAGTCTGGGACTGACCCGGGGCTACACCTTC
cdr3_aa: CASSLGLTRGYTF

j_call: TRBJ2-2
clone_size: NA
d_call: TRBD1
v_call: TRBV10-1
cdr3_nt: TGCGCCAGCAGAGCGATTCAACCGGGACAGGAGAACACCGGGGAGCTGTTTTTT
cdr3_aa: CASRAIQPGQENTGELFF

j_call: TRBJ1-2
clone_size: NA
d_call: NA
v_call: TRBV28
cdr3_nt: TGTGCCAGCAACTCAGGGTTTAGCTACACCTTC
cdr3_aa: CASNSGFSYTF

j_call: TRBJ2-1
clone_size: NA
d_call: NA
v_call: TRBV5-8
cdr3_nt: TGTGCCAGCAGCTTGTCAAGGTCCGCGAATGAGCAGTTCTTC
cdr3_aa: CASSLSRSANEQFF

j_call: TRBJ1-1
clone_size: NA
d_call: NA
v_call: TRBV7-3
cdr3_nt: TGTGCCAGCAGCCCCGACGGAGTTTGGACTGAAGCTTTCTTT
cdr3_aa: CASSPDGVWTEAFF

j_call: TRBJ2-6
clone_size: NA
d_call: NA
v_call: TRBV5-5
cdr3_nt: TGTGCCAGCAGCTTGAGAGCCATGGGAGTCCTGACTTTC
cdr3_aa: CASSLRAMGVLTF

j_call: TRBJ2-2
clone_size: NA
d_call: TRBD2
v_call: TRBV27
cdr3_nt: TGTGCCAGCAGCCCCGGGACTCCGGGGGCGGGGGGCACCGGGGAGCTGTTTTTT
cdr3_aa: CASSPGTPGAGGTGELFF

j_call: TRBJ1-4
clone_size: NA
d_call: NA
v_call: TRBV6-6
cdr3_nt: TGTGCCAGCAGTCGACCCAATGAAAAACTGTTTTTT
cdr3_aa: CASSRPNEKLFF

j_call: TRBJ1-1
clone_size: once
d_call: NA
v_call: TRBV28
cdr3_nt: TGTGCCAGCAGGGCCACTGAAGCTTTCTTT
cdr3_aa: CASRATEAFF